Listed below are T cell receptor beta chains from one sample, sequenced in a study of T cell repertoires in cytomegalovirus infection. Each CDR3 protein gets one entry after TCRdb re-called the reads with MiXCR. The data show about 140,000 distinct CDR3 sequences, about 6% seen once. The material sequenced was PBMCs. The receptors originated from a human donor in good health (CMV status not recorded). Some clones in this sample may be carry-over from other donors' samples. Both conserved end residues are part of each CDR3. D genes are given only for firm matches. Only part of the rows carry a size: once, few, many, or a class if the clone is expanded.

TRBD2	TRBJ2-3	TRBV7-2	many	CASSWGGGDTQYF	TGTGCCAGCAGCTGGGGGGGGGGAGATACGCAGTATTTT
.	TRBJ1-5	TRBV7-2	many	CASSFFRDSNQPQHF	TGTGCCAGCAGCTTTTTCCGGGACAGCAATCAGCCCCAGCATTTT
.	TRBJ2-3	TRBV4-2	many	CASSQVGQPHSTDTQYF	TGTGCCAGCAGCCAAGTTGGGCAGCCCCATAGCACAGATACGCAGTATTTT
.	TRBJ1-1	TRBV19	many	CASRPRSGEAFF	TGTGCCAGTAGACCAAGGTCTGGCGAAGCTTTCTTT
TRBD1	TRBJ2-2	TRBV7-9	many	CASSATGAQFSGELFF	TGTGCCAGCAGCGCAACAGGGGCGCAGTTTTCCGGGGAGCTGTTTTTT
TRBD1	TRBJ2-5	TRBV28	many	CASSFPGTGKETQYF	TGTGCCAGCAGTTTTCCCGGGACAGGAAAAGAGACCCAGTACTTC
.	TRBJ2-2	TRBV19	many	CASSIRGSRELFF	TGTGCCAGTAGTATCAGGGGTTCCCGAGAACTGTTTTTT
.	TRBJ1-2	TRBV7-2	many	CASRSQRGALGGYTF	TGTGCCAGCAGGAGCCAGAGGGGCGCCCTAGGTGGCTACACCTTC
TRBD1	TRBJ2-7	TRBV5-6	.	CASSKGQGMGYEQYF	TGTGCCAGCAGCAAGGGACAGGGCATGGGCTACGAGCAGTACTTC
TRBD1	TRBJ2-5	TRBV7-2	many	CASRPNRGLETQYF	TGTGCCAGCAGACCTAACAGGGGGCTAGAGACCCAGTACTTC
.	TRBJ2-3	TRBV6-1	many	CASTRGEAGTDTQYF	TGTGCCAGCACCCGGGGAGAGGCAGGCACAGATACGCAGTATTTT
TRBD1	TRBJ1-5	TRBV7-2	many	CASSLVGTGGSNQPQHF	TGTGCCAGCAGCTTAGTCGGGACAGGGGGCAGCAATCAGCCCCAGCATTTT
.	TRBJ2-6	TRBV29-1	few	CSVGGASGANVLTF	TGCAGCGTTGGAGGAGCCTCTGGGGCCAACGTCCTGACTTTC
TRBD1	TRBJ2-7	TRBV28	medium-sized	CASSLLRGQGYEQYF	TGTGCCAGCAGTTTATTGCGGGGACAGGGCTACGAGCAGTACTTC
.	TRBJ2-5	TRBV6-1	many	CASSEGVGYQETQYF	TGTGCCAGCAGTGAAGGGGTCGGATACCAAGAGACCCAGTACTTC
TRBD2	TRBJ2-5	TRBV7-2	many	CASSPRRGGQETQYF	TGTGCCAGCAGCCCCCGCCGGGGGGGCCAAGAGACCCAGTACTTC
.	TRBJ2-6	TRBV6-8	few	CASSKAGANVLTF	TGTGCCAGTTCGAAGGCTGGGGCCAACGTCCTGACTTTC
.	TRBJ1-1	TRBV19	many	CASSLSRGTTEAFF	TGTGCCAGTAGTTTGTCGAGGGGAACCACTGAAGCTTTCTTT
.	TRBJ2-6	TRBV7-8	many	CASSPDKGTHHSGANVLTF	TGTGCCAGCAGCCCTGATAAGGGCACCCACCACTCTGGGGCCAACGTCCTGACTTTC
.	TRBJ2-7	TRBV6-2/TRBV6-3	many	CASSFGASSYEQYF	TGTGCCAGCAGTTTCGGCGCCAGCTCCTACGAGCAGTACTTC
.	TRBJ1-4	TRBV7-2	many	CASSLAGDEKLFF	TGTGCCAGCAGCTTAGCGGGGGACGAAAAACTGTTTTTT
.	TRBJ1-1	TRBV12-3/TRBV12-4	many	CASSQRGDWAEAFF	TGTGCCAGCAGTCAACGGGGGGACTGGGCTGAAGCTTTCTTT
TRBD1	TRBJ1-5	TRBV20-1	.	CSAGQGGGGPQHF	TGCAGTGCGGGACAGGGGGGCGGAGGGCCCCAGCATTTT
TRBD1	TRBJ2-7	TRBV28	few	CASRSGTGVYEQYF	TGTGCCAGCAGGTCCGGGACAGGGGTCTACGAGCAGTACTTC
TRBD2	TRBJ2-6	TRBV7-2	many	CASSLASGGAGANVLTF	TGTGCCAGCAGCTTAGCTAGCGGGGGGGCTGGAGCCAACGTCCTGACTTTC
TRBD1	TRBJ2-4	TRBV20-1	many	CSAMGQVENIQYF	TGCAGTGCTATGGGACAGGTTGAAAACATTCAGTACTTC
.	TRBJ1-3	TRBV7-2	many	CASSLARGSGNTIYF	TGTGCCAGCAGCTTAGCGAGGGGTTCTGGAAACACCATATATTTT
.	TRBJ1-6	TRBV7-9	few	CASSLGAGIDNSPLHF	TGTGCCAGCAGCTTAGGAGCAGGAATCGATAATTCACCCCTCCACTTT
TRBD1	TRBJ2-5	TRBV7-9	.	CASSQTTGDRETQYF	TGTGCCAGCAGCCAAACAACAGGGGACAGAGAGACCCAGTACTTC
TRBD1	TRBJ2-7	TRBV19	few	CASRPTGGFEQYF	TGTGCCAGTAGACCGACAGGGGGCTTCGAGCAGTACTTC
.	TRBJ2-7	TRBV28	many	CASSSLGPRSYEQYF	TGTGCCAGCAGTTCCCTAGGGCCGCGTTCCTACGAGCAGTACTTC
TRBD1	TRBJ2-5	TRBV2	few	CASRPGTGKETQYF	TGTGCCAGCAGACCCGGGACAGGGAAAGAGACCCAGTACTTC
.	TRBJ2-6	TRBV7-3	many	CASSWDSGANVLTF	TGTGCCAGCAGCTGGGACTCTGGGGCCAACGTCCTGACTTTC
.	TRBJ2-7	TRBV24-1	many	CATSDLGRTREQYF	TGTGCCACCAGTGATTTGGGCAGGACCCGCGAGCAGTACTTC
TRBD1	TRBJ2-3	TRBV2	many	CASSPDRGLGTDTQYF	TGTGCCAGCAGTCCAGACAGGGGGCTGGGAACAGATACGCAGTATTTT
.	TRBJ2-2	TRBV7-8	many	CASSLSTSAGELFF	TGTGCCAGCAGCTTATCTACCTCCGCCGGGGAGCTGTTTTTT
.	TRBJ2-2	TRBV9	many	CASSKGGGNTGELFF	TGTGCCAGCAGCAAAGGGGGGGGTAACACCGGGGAGCTGTTTTTT
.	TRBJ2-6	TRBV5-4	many	CASSLGQSSAGANVLTF	TGTGCCAGCAGCTTGGGACAGTCGTCGGCGGGGGCCAACGTCCTGACTTTC
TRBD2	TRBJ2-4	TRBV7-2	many	CASSQTGGWKNIQYF	TGTGCCAGCAGCCAAACGGGGGGGTGGAAAAACATTCAGTACTTC
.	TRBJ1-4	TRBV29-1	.	CSVEDRGGAREKLFF	TGCAGCGTTGAAGATCGCGGGGGGGCACGTGAAAAACTGTTTTTT
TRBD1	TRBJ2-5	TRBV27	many	CASRTGFSETQYF	TGTGCCAGCAGGACAGGGTTCTCGGAGACCCAGTACTTC
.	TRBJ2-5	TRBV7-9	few	CASSLGPGRRETQYF	TGTGCCAGCAGCTTGGGCCCGGGCAGAAGAGAGACCCAGTACTTC
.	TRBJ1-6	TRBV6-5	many	CASRLQGSSYNSPLHF	TGTGCCAGCAGACTACAGGGAAGCTCCTATAATTCACCCCTCCACTTT
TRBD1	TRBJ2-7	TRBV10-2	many	CASSWGDRVSYEQYF	TGCGCCAGCAGTTGGGGGGACAGGGTTTCCTACGAGCAGTACTTC
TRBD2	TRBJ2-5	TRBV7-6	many	CASSPRSGGAQETQYF	TGTGCCAGCAGCCCCCGTAGCGGGGGGGCCCAAGAGACCCAGTACTTC
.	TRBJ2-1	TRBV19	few	CASKLGIGFNEQFF	TGTGCCAGTAAGTTGGGGATCGGATTCAATGAGCAGTTCTTC
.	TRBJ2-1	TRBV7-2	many	CASSPAGEQFF	TGTGCCAGCAGCCCAGCCGGAGAGCAGTTCTTC
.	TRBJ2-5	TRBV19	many	CASSSSHSYQETQYF	TGTGCCAGTAGTTCGTCACATAGTTACCAAGAGACCCAGTACTTC
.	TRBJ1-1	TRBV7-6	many	CASSLAGDRVRTEAFF	TGTGCCAGCAGCTTAGCGGGCGACCGGGTCCGCACTGAAGCTTTCTTT
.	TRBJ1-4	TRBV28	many	CASSWYRRNEKLFF	TGTGCCAGCAGTTGGTACAGACGAAATGAAAAACTGTTTTTT
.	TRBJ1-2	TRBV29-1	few	CSVWTHLYGYTF	TGCAGCGTTTGGACGCACCTCTATGGCTACACCTTC